This TCR beta chain was obtained from a study of blood T cell repertoires in COVID-19 (TCRdb year 2020). Study-level background: Samples from collaborators originated in the United States, Italy and Spain and spanned both the acute and convalescent phases of COVID-19. The material from the prospective study consisted of cDNA or gDNA derived from T cells, B-cell-depleted T cells, or PBMCs. Subjects who had been exposed to COVID-19, were actively infected with it, or had recovered from it provided the deeply sampled blood TCRbeta repertoires that made up the dataset. A freely available public database, intended as a resource for researchers studying the immune response to SARS-CoV-2, is where the repertoires were released. Samples came from the ongoing ImmuneRACE study (first 160 participants) plus 1,254 subjects from 6 global collaborators. The sample metadata nearly always contained a de-identified subject ID, COVID-19 status, age in years and sex. Where HLA class I and class II types were available, the types were taken from metadata supplied by the sample provider, not from assay-based typing. Study-level results and caveats: The amount of clinical and demographic metadata varied by source and participant and was provided uncurated.

Inclusive of the bounding cysteine and phenylalanine, the CDR3 is 14 residues long. Of the read, only the CDR3 DNA is kept; its 42 bases are in frame from base 1. CDR1 and CDR2 are drawn from the germline V gene (reference sequence): DFQATT, SNEGSKA. V ends up 3 bases short and J 6 bases short, with an unmatched junction base count of 9. A note on this clone: This clone's antigen is unknown. Base qualities were left out, and no much larger clone turns up one base away.

TCRbeta CDR3 regions were amplified from genomic DNA using the immunoSEQ Assay, a bias-controlled multiplex PCR. In the paper's pipeline: The number of nucleated cells in each sample was estimated from the amplification of reference gene primers within the assay. To quantify the absolute abundance of each unique TCRbeta CDR3 rearrangement, sequence reads were collapsed and filtered. For each sample, productive Simpson clonality was calculated as the square root of Simpson's diversity index over productive rearrangements. TCRdb mirrors the immuneACCESS table, restricted to in-frame sequences. Some clones are absent from its copies; in checked studies, under half trace to an unresolved V gene, and the reason for the others is unknown. Clone size and V and J calls were adopted from that table, with D and trimming inferred from the DNA. In all, the sample holds more than 200,000 clones, and approximately 82% of those were seen once. About 8.1% of the sample is in the top ten clones.

Collaborating institutions collected whole blood in K2EDTA tubes following their own protocols. For TCRbeta analysis, collaborators shipped samples as frozen whole blood, isolated PBMCs, or DNA extracted from either of those sample types. This receptor was obtained from a woman in her fifties or sixties with acute or convalescent COVID-19. The sample taken for sequencing was peripheral blood. Recombination linked TRBV20-1 to TRBJ2-7; 9 central nucleotides agree with TRBD2. This receptor has the CDR3 CSASSREGGFEQYF. The DNA is TGCAGTGCTAGTTCGCGGGAGGGGGGCTTCGAGCAGTACTTC.